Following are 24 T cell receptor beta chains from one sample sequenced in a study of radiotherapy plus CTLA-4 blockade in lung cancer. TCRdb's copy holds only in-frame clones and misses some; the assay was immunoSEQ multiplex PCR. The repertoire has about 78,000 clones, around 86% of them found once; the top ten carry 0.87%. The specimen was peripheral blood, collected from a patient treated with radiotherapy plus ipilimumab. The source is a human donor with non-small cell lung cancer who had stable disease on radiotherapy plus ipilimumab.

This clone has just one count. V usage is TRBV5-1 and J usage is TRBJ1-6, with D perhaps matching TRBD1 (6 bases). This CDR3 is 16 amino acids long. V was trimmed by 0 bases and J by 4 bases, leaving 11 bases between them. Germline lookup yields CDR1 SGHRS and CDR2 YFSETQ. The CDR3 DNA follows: TGCGCCAGCAGCTTGGAAACAGGGAATTATAATTCACCCCTCCACTTT. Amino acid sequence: CASSLETGNYNSPLHF.

The CDR3 DNA follows: TGTGCCAGTAGTATCGACAGGGGGCCCAATCAGCCCCAGCATTTT. It translates to CASSIDRGPNQPQHF. The V and J genes are TRBV19 and TRBJ1-5, with TRBD1 identical over 10 bases. V was pared by 3 bases and J by 3 bases, with 2 bases of the junction left unmatched. Germline V gives CDR1 LNHDA, CDR2 SQIVND (reference sequence). The CDR3 totals 15 residues.

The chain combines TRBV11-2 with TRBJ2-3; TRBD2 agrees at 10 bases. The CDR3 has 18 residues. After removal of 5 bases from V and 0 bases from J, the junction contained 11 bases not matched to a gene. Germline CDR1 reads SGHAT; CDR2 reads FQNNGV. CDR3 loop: CASSKWEDSGRSTDTQYF. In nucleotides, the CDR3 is TGTGCCAGCAGCAAATGGGAGGATAGCGGGAGGAGCACAGATACGCAGTATTTT.

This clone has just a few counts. The CDR3 DNA follows: TGTGCCAGCGTCTCGCGATACGGGGGCGGCGAGCAGTACTTC. It encodes CASVSRYGGGEQYF. J is TRBJ2-7 and V is TRBV6-5; D tentatively fits TRBD1 or TRBD2 (6 bases each). Trimming pared 8 bases from V and 6 bases from J, leaving 20 bases between. In germline, CDR1 is MNHEY, CDR2 SVGAGI. The CDR3 spans 14 residues.

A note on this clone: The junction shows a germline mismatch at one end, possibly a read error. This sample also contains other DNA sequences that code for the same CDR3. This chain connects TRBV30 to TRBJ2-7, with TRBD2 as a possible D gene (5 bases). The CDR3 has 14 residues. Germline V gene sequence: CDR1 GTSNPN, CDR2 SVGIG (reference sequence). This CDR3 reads CAWRPGGASYEQYF. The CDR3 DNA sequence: TGTGCCTGGAGGCCAGGAGGCGCATCCTACGAGCAATACTTC.

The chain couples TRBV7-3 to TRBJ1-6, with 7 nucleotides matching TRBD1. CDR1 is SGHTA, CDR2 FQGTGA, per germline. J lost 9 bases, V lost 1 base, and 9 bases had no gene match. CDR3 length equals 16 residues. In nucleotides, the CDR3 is TGTGCCAGCAGCTTAAAATCCCGAGGGGGCGGTTCACCCCTCCACTTT. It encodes CASSLKSRGGGSPLHF.

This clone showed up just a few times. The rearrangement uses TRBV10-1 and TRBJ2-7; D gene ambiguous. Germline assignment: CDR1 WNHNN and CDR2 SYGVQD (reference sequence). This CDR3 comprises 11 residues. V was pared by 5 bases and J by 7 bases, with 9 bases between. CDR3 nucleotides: TGCGCCAGCAGTAAGGGCATAGAGCAGTACTTC. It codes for CASSKGIEQYF.

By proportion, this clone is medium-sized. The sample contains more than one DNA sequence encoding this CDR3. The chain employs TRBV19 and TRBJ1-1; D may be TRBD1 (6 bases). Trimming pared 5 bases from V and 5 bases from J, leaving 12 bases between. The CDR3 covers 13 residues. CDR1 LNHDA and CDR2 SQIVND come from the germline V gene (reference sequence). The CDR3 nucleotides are TGTGCCAGTAGTCCAACAGGGTGGACTGAAGCTTTCTTT. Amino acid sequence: CASSPTGWTEAFF.

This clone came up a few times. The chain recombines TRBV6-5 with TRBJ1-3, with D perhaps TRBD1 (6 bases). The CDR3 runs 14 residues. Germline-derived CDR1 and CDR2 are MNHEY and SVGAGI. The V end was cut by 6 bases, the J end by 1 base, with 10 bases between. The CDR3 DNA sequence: TGTGCCAGCAGGGCTACAGGGTCTGGAAACACCATATATTTT. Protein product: CASRATGSGNTIYF.

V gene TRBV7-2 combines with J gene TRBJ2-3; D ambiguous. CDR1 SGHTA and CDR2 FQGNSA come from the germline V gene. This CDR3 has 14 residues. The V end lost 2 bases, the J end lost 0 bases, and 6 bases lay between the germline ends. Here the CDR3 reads CASSLRASTDTQYF. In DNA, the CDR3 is TGTGCCAGCAGCTTAAGGGCTAGCACAGATACGCAGTATTTT.

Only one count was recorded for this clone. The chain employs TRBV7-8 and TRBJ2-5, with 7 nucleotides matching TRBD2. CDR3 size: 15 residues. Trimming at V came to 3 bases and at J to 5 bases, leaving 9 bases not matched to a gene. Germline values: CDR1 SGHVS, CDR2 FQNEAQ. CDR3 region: CASSFVPLGGETQYF. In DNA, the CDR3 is TGTGCCAGCAGCTTTGTACCCCTCGGGGGGGAGACCCAGTACTTC.

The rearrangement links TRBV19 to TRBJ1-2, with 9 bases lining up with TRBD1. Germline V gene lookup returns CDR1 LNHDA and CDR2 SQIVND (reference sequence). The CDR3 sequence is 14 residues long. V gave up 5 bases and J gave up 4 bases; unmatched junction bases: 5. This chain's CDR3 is CASSGTGLIYGYTF. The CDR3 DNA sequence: TGTGCCAGTAGTGGGACAGGGCTTATCTATGGCTACACCTTC.

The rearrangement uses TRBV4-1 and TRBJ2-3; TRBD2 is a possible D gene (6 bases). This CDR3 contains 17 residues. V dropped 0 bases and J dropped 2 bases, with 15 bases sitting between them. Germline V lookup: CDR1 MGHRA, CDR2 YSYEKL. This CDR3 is CASSQEGRGSHTDTQYF. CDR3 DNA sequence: TGCGCCAGCAGCCAAGAGGGGCGGGGAAGCCACACAGATACGCAGTATTTT.

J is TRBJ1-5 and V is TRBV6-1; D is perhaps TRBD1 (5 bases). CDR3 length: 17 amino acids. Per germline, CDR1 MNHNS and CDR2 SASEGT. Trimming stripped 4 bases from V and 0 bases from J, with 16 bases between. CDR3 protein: CASSGAGRAYSNQPQHF. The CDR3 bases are TGTGCCAGCAGTGGAGCGGGCAGGGCATATAGCAATCAGCCCCAGCATTTT.

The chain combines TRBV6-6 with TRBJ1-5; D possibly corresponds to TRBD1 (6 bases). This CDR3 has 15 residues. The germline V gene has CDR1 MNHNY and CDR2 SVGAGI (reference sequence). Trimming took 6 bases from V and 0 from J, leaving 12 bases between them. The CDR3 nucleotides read TGTGCCAGCAGAACCGGGACATATAGCAATCAGCCCCAGCATTTT. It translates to CASRTGTYSNQPQHF.

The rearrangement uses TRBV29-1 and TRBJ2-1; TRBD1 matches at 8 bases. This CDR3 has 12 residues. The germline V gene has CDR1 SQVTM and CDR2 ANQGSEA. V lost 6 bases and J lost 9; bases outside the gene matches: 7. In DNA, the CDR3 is TGCAGCGTAACCGGGACAGGTTCTGAGCAGTTCTTC. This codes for CSVTGTGSEQFF.

CDR3 protein: CSVASRYEQYF. As DNA, the CDR3 is TGCAGCGTTGCTTCGCGGTACGAGCAGTACTTC. This rearrangement joins TRBV29-1 to TRBJ2-7; D unclear. CDR1 is SQVTM, CDR2 ANQGSEA, per germline. The CDR3 runs 11 residues. The germline V and J ends were trimmed by 4 bases and 4 bases, with 8 bases remaining between them.

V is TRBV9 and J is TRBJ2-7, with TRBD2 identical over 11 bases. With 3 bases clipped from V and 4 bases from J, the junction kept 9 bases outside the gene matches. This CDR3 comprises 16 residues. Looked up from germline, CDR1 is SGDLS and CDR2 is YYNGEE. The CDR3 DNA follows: TGTGCCAGCAGCGGCGGACTAGCGGGTTCAGATTACGAGCAGTACTTC. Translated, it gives CASSGGLAGSDYEQYF.

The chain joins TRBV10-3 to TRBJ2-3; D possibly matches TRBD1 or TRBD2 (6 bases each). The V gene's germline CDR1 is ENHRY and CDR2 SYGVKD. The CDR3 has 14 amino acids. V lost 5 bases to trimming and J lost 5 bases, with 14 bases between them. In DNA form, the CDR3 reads TGTGCCATCAGTTTGGGGGGCAATCAAGATACGCAGTATTTT. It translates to CAISLGGNQDTQYF.

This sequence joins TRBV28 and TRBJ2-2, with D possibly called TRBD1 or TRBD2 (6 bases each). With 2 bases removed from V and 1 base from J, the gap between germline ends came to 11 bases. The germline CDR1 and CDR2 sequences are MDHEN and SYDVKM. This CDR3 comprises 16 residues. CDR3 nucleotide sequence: TGTGCCAGCAGTTTACTGGGGGGCCGGAACACCGGGGAGCTGTTTTTT. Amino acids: CASSLLGGRNTGELFF.

CDR3 in amino acids: CSVRNTNQPQHF. The CDR3 nucleotides are TGCAGCGTACGCAACACGAATCAGCCCCAGCATTTT. The chain couples TRBV29-1 to TRBJ1-5; D is ambiguous. From germline, CDR1 is SQVTM and CDR2 ANQGSEA. CDR3 length equals 12 residues. Trimming took off 6 bases at V and 4 bases at J, with 10 bases between the two ends.

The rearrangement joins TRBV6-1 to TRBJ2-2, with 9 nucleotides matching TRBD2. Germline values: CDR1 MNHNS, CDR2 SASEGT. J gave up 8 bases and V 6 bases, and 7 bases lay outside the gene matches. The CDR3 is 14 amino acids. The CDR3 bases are TGTGCCAGCAGCGTCGCGGGGGGGGAAGGGGAGCTGTTTTTT. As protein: CASSVAGGEGELFF.

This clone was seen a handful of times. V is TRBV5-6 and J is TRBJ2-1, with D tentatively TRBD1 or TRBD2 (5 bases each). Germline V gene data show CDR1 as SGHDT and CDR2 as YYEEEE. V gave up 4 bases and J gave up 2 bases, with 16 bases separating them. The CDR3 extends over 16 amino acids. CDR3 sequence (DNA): TGTGCCAGCAGCCCGTATCGGGACCGAACCTACAATGAGCAGTTCTTC. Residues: CASSPYRDRTYNEQFF.

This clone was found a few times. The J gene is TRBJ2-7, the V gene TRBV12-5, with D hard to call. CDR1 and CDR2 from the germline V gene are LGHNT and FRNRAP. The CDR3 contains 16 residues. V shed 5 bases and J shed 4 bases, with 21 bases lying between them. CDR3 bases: TGTGCTAGTGGTCCCCCTGGTGGGGAAACCTTTTACGAGCAGTACTTC. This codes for CASGPPGGETFYEQYF.